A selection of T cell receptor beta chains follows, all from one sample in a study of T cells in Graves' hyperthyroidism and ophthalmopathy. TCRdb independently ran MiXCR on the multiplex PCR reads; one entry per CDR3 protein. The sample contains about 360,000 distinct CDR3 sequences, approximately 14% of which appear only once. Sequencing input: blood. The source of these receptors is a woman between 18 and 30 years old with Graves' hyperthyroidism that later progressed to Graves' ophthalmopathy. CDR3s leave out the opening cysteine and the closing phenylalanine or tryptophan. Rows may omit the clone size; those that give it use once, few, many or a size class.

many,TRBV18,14,ASSRRSGDSQETQY
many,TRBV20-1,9,SASRGNEQY
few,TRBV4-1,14,ASSQGGTGPNYGYT
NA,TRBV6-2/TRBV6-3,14,ASRQSGTGNTGELF
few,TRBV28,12,ASSTPALHYGYT
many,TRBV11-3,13,ASSSRWGGYNEQF
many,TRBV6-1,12,ASNTGTGDTEAF
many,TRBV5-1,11,ASSLQVANEQF
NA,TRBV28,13,ASSSEDRVFEKLF
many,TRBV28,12,ASSFHTGSATQY
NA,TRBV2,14,ASSPRTSGWGNEQF
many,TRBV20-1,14,SASDLGTGKNTEAF
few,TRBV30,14,AWSGAGRGRTGELF
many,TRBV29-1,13,SVVGHTSGNNEQF
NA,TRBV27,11,ASSSTAKNIQY
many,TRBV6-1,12,ASSRYREGQPQH
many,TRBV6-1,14,ASSQPWTGGNNEQF
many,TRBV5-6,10,ASSALAGTQY
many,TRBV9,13,ASSPWGGQGVEQY
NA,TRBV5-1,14,ASSLVGRDPYNEQF
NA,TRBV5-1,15,ASSLGLLAGVSDTQY
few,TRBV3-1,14,ASSSRTRGKDGELF
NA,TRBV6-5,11,ASSYPGGDEQF
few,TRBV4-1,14,ASSHGDRAENSPLH
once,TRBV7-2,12,ASSRLTRVGELF
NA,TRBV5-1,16,ASSLAIQGSSGANVLT
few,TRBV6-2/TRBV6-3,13,ASSRRTGGWETQY
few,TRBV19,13,ASTGSRIMNTEAF
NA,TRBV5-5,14,ASSVLSGLGVDTQY